This is a list of T cell receptor beta chains from one sample in a study of T cell changes during pregnancy in multiple sclerosis. Produced via immunoSEQ multiplex PCR; TCRdb's table is partial and in-frame only. Of tens of thousands of clones listed, more than 85% are singletons. Sequences were derived from CD4+ T cells from peripheral blood mononuclear cells, sampled after pregnancy. All receptors come from a female donor in good health, enrolled as a control in a pregnancy study. Both conserved end residues are part of each CDR3. The order of the fields is CDR3 protein, CDR3 DNA, J gene, D gene, clone size, V gene. The D gene is left open where the match is weak. Expanded clones are given a class, and other clones once, few, many or no size at all.

CDR3 protein: CASSLVAANTGELFF
CDR3 DNA: TGTGCCAGCAGCTTAGTTGCGGCGAACACCGGGGAGCTGTTTTTT
J gene: TRBJ2-2
D gene: NA
clone size: NA
V gene: TRBV7-2

CDR3 protein: CASSIFRANQPQHF
CDR3 DNA: TGTGCCAGTAGTATTTTCAGGGCCAATCAGCCCCAGCATTTT
J gene: TRBJ1-5
D gene: NA
clone size: NA
V gene: TRBV19

CDR3 protein: CASSPGGRGLRKNYGYTF
CDR3 DNA: TGTGCCAGCAGTCCTGGGGGCAGGGGGCTCAGGAAGAACTATGGCTACACCTTC
J gene: TRBJ1-2
D gene: TRBD1
clone size: NA
V gene: TRBV27

CDR3 protein: CASSLAGTVNEQFF
CDR3 DNA: TGTGCCAGCAGCTTAGCGGGGACAGTGAATGAGCAGTTCTTC
J gene: TRBJ2-1
D gene: TRBD1
clone size: NA
V gene: TRBV7-2

CDR3 protein: CASRHTGAHTDTQYF
CDR3 DNA: TGTGCCAGCAGACACACAGGGGCCCACACAGATACGCAGTATTTT
J gene: TRBJ2-3
D gene: TRBD1
clone size: NA
V gene: TRBV7-9

CDR3 protein: CASSLGGVSTEAFF
CDR3 DNA: TGTGCCAGCAGCTTAGGGGGGGTAAGCACTGAAGCTTTCTTT
J gene: TRBJ1-1
D gene: NA
clone size: NA
V gene: TRBV7-9

CDR3 protein: CASSFDRGYEQYF
CDR3 DNA: TGTGCCAGCAGTTTCGACAGGGGCTACGAGCAGTACTTC
J gene: TRBJ2-7
D gene: TRBD1
clone size: NA
V gene: TRBV28

CDR3 protein: CASRQLGALAGVAYEQYF
CDR3 DNA: TGTGCCAGCAGACAATTGGGGGCTCTAGCGGGAGTGGCCTACGAGCAGTACTTC
J gene: TRBJ2-7
D gene: TRBD2
clone size: NA
V gene: TRBV11-3

CDR3 protein: CASSPGGGNYGYTF
CDR3 DNA: TGTGCCAGCTCACCCGGAGGGGGCAACTATGGCTACACCTTC
J gene: TRBJ1-2
D gene: TRBD1
clone size: NA
V gene: TRBV18

CDR3 protein: CASSPTIDRGPRNTQYF
CDR3 DNA: TGTGCCAGCAGCCCAACCATCGACAGGGGGCCGAGGAATACGCAGTATTTT
J gene: TRBJ2-3
D gene: TRBD1
clone size: NA
V gene: TRBV28

CDR3 protein: CASKPSDQETQYF
CDR3 DNA: TGTGCCAGCAAACCTAGCGATCAGGAGACCCAGTACTTC
J gene: TRBJ2-5
D gene: NA
clone size: NA
V gene: TRBV6-1

CDR3 protein: CASSSRTGPNEKLFF
CDR3 DNA: TGTGCCAGCAGCTCCCGGACAGGCCCTAATGAAAAACTGTTTTTT
J gene: TRBJ1-4
D gene: TRBD1
clone size: NA
V gene: TRBV5-4

CDR3 protein: CSVEVLSNYGYTF
CDR3 DNA: TGCAGCGTTGAAGTCCTAAGTAACTATGGCTACACCTTC
J gene: TRBJ1-2
D gene: NA
clone size: NA
V gene: TRBV29-1

CDR3 protein: CASSVTHGETQYF
CDR3 DNA: TGTGCCAGCAGCGTCACCCACGGGGAGACCCAGTACTTC
J gene: TRBJ2-5
D gene: NA
clone size: NA
V gene: TRBV9

CDR3 protein: CASRVGGDYGYTF
CDR3 DNA: TGTGCCAGCAGGGTCGGGGGGGACTATGGCTACACCTTC
J gene: TRBJ1-2
D gene: NA
clone size: NA
V gene: TRBV28

CDR3 protein: CASGSGAGGSNEQFF
CDR3 DNA: TGTGCCAGTGGCTCAGGGGCGGGGGGAAGTAATGAGCAGTTCTTC
J gene: TRBJ2-1
D gene: TRBD2
clone size: NA
V gene: TRBV6-1

CDR3 protein: CASSIGDRNTEAFF
CDR3 DNA: TGTGCCAGTAGTATTGGGGACAGGAACACTGAAGCTTTCTTT
J gene: TRBJ1-1
D gene: TRBD1
clone size: NA
V gene: TRBV19

CDR3 protein: CASRGTSGSLEQYF
CDR3 DNA: TGTGCCAGCAGGGGGACTAGCGGGTCCCTCGAGCAGTACTTC
J gene: TRBJ2-7
D gene: TRBD2
clone size: NA
V gene: TRBV2

CDR3 protein: CASSEALSGRGPGNTIYF
CDR3 DNA: TGTGCCAGCAGTGAAGCACTGTCGGGCAGGGGTCCTGGAAACACCATATATTTT
J gene: TRBJ1-3
D gene: NA
clone size: once
V gene: TRBV6-1